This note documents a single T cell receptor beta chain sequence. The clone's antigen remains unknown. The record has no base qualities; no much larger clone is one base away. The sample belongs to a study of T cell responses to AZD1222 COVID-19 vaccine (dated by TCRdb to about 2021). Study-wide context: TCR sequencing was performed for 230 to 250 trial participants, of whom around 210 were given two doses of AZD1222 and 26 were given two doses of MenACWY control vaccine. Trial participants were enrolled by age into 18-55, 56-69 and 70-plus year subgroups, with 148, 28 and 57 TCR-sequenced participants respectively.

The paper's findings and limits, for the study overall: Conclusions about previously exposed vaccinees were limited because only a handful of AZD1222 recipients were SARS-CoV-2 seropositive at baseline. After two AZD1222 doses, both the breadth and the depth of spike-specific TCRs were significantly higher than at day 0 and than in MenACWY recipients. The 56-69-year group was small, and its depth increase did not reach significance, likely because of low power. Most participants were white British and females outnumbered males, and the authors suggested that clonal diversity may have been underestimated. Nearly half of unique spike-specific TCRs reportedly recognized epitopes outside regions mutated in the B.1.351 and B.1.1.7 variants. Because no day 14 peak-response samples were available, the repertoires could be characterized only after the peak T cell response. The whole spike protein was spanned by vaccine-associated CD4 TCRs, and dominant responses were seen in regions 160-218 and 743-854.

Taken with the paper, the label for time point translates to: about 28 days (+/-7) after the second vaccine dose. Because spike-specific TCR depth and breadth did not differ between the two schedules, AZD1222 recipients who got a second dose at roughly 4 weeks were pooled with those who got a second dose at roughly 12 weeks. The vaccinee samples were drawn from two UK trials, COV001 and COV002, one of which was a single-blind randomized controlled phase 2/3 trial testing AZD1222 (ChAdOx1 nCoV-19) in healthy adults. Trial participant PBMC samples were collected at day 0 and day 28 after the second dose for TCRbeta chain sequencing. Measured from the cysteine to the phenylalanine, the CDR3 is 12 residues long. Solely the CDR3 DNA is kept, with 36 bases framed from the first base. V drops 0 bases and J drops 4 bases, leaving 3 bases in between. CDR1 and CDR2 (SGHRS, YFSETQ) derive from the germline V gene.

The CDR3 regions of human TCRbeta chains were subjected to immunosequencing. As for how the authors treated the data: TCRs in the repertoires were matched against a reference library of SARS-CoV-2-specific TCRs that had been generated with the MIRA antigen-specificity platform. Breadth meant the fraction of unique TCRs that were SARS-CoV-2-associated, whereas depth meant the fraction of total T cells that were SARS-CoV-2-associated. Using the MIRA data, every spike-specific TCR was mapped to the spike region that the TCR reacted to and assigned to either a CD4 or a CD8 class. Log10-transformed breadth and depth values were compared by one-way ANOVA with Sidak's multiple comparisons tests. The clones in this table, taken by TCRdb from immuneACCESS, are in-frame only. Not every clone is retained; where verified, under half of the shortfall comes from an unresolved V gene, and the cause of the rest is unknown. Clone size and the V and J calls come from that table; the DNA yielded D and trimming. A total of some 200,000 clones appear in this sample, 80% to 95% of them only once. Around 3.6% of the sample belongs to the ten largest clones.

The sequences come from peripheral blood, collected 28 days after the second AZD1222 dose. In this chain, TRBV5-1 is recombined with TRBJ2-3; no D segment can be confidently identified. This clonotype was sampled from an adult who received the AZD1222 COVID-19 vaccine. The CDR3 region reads CASSLVSDTQYF. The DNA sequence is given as TGCGCCAGCAGCTTGGTATCAGATACGCAGTATTTT.